This T cell receptor beta chain was observed in a study of CD8+ T cells in alopecia areata. Study-level findings and limits: Greater clonality was observed in lesional scalp samples, especially alopecia totalis/universalis, versus normal scalp.

Extracted RNA was reverse transcribed, and the resulting cDNA served as sequencing template. Libraries were prepared by immunoSEQ multiplex PCR; TCRdb keeps only in-frame clonotypes and omits some of them. The data contain 150,000 or so clones, approximately 49% of them singletons. Worth noting for this clone: Its specificity is not known.

The CDR3 is made up of 10 amino acids. Germline CDR1 SEHNR, CDR2 FQNEAQ (reference sequence). Between the trimmed V and J ends, which lost 6 bases and 4 bases, there was a span of 1 base. The sequencing here drew on CD8+ T cells sorted from blood, taken at week 0. The clonotype was recovered from a human donor with alopecia areata. The V gene is TRBV7-9, the J gene TRBJ2-1; D uncertain. CDR3 nucleotide sequence: TGTGCCAGCAGTTACAATGAGCAGTTCTTC. It is translated as CASSYNEQFF.